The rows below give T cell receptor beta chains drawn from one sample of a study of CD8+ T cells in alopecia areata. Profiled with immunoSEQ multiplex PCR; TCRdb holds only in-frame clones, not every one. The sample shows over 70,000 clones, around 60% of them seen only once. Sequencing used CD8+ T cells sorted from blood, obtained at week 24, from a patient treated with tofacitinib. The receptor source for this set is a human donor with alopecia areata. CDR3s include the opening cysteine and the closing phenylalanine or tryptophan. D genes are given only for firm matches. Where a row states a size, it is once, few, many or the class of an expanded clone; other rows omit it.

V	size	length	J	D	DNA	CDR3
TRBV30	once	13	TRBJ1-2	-	TGTGCCTGGAGTGTACTGGGTTGGGATGGCTACACCTTC	CAWSVLGWDGYTF
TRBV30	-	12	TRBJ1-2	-	TGTGCCTTTGGGAACAGATACTATGGCTACACCTTC	CAFGNRYYGYTF
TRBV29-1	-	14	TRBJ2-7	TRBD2	TGCAGCGTTGAAGGGACTAGCGGCCCCTACGAGCAGTACTTC	CSVEGTSGPYEQYF
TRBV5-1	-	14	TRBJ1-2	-	TGCGCCAGCAGCGGCGGCGTAAGGGACCATGGCTACACCTTC	CASSGGVRDHGYTF
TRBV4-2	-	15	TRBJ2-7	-	TGTGCCAGCAGCCAAGGGTTCGGAGAAGCCTACGAGCAGTACTTC	CASSQGFGEAYEQYF
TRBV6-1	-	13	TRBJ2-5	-	TGTGCCAGCAGTCGACTCCGCCAAGAGACCCAGTACTTC	CASSRLRQETQYF
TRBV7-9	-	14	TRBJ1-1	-	TGTGCCAGCAGCTCCTCGGACACGAACACTGAAGCTTTCTTT	CASSSSDTNTEAFF
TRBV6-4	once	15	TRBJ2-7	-	TGTGCCACTTCTAGAACAGGGATTCGTGGCGGAGAGCAGTACTTC	CATSRTGIRGGEQYF
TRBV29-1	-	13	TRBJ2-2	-	TGCAGCGTAGGGACGGCGAACACCGGGGAGCTGTTTTTT	CSVGTANTGELFF
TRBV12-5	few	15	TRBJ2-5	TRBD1	TGTGCTAGTTGGGATTACAGGGGAATGAAAGAGACCCAGTACTTC	CASWDYRGMKETQYF
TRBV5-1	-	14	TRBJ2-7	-	TGCGCCAGCAGCTTCGCATCGACCGCCTACGAGCAGTACTTC	CASSFASTAYEQYF
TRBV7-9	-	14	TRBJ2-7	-	TGTGCCAGCAGCTTAGTTCTGGGAGGTTACGAGCAGTACTTC	CASSLVLGGYEQYF
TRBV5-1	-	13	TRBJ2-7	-	TGCGCCAGCAGCTTGGCAGGGGTCTACGAGCAGTACTTC	CASSLAGVYEQYF
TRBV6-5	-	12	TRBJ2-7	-	TGTGCCAGCAGTGAGGGAGGAGCAAAGCAGTACTTC	CASSEGGAKQYF
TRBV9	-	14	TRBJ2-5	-	TGTGCCAGCAGCGCCGGACGTAACCAAGAGACCCAGTACTTC	CASSAGRNQETQYF
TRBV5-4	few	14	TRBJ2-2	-	TGTGCCAGCAGCTTGACAGGTGTCACCGGGGAGCTGTTTTTT	CASSLTGVTGELFF
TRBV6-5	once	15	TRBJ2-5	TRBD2	TGTGCCAGCAGTTACTCGATGCGGGAGGGAGAGACCCAGTACTTC	CASSYSMREGETQYF
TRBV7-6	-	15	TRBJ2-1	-	TGTGCCAGCAGCCCGACCAGGGGTTCCTACAATGAGCAGTTCTTC	CASSPTRGSYNEQFF
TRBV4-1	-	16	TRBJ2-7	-	TGCGCCAGCAGCCAAGCCCTAGCCCTAGGGAACTACGAGCAGTACTTC	CASSQALALGNYEQYF
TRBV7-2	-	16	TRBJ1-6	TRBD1	TGTGCCAGCAGCTCGGGCCCGGGACAGGGGAATTCACCCCTCCACTTT	CASSSGPGQGNSPLHF
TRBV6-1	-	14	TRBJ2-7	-	TGTGCCAGCAGTGAAGTCGGACAGCACTACGAGCAGTACTTC	CASSEVGQHYEQYF
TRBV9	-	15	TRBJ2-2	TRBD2	TGTGCCAGCAGTGTAACGGGAGGGCCATTACGGGAGCTGTTTTTT	CASSVTGGPLRELFF
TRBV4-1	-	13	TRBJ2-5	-	TGCGCCAGCAGAGGTCCCGGGCAAGAGACCCAGTACTTC	CASRGPGQETQYF
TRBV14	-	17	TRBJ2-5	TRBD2	TGTGCCAGCAGCCAACACCTTGGGCGGGAGGTACAAGAGACCCAGTACTTC	CASSQHLGREVQETQYF
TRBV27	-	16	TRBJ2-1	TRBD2	TGTGCCAGCAGTTTATCTCCTAGCGGGGGCTACAATGAGCAGTTCTTC	CASSLSPSGGYNEQFF
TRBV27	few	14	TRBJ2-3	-	TGTGCCAGCAGTGACTACCTGGGGGCAGATACGCAGTATTTT	CASSDYLGADTQYF
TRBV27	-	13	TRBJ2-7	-	TGTGCCAGCAGTTGGGACGGATCCTACGAGCAGTACTTC	CASSWDGSYEQYF
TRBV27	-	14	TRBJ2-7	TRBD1	TGTGCCAGCAGCTACAGGGGACGGGGCTACGAGCAGTACTTC	CASSYRGRGYEQYF